In this sample, the clone carrying this T cell receptor beta chain turned up a few times. Enrolled during active infection, Seattle patients were then followed longitudinally. Per the original methods: Nucleated cell counts were estimated from reference gene primer amplification. Assay used: immunoSEQ multiplex PCR; TCRdb lists only in-frame clones, some missing. V and J calls and clone size are given by that table; D and trimming were obtained from the DNA. The data contain 81,000 or so clones, almost 85% of them singletons. This entry is derived from a study of blood T cell repertoires in COVID-19. Study-level information: Samples of COVID-19 (acute and convalescent) were obtained from the United States, Italy and Spain. Nucleic acid was either cDNA or gDNA, and it came from T cells, B-cell-depleted T cells, or PBMCs.

V trimming: 4 bases; J trimming: 4 bases; junction bases outside the gene matches: 9. The CDR3 extends over 16 amino acids. Germline V gene lookup returns CDR1 SGHTS and CDR2 YDEGEE. This sequence originates from a man aged 50-59 years with COVID-19, enrolled during active disease. V usage is TRBV5-8 and J usage is TRBJ1-5; 9 positions match TRBD1. Sequenced input: peripheral blood. CDR3 loop: CASSTGPGQGNQPQHF. The CDR3 DNA is TGTGCCAGCAGCACCGGTCCGGGACAGGGAAATCAGCCCCAGCATTTT.